The 9 T cell receptor beta chains in this list originate from one sample, sequenced in a study of blood T cell repertoires in COVID-19. Sequencing used immunoSEQ multiplex PCR; TCRdb keeps in-frame clones, though not all of them. The sample yields about 180,000 clones, roughly 85% seen once. The sequenced sample was peripheral blood. The receptors shown here come from a human donor with active or convalescent COVID-19. The donor label of this sample is uncertain.

J is TRBJ2-7 and V is TRBV28, with D hard to call. This CDR3 comprises 15 residues. V dropped 5 bases and J dropped 0 bases, with 14 bases sitting between them. Looked up from germline, CDR1 is MDHEN and CDR2 is SYDVKM. CDR3 loop: CASSLGYYISYEQYF. In nucleotides, the CDR3 is TGTGCCAGCAGTCTTGGTTATTACATCTCCTACGAGCAGTACTTC.

This chain connects TRBV12-5 to TRBJ1-2; 9 bases agree with TRBD1. This CDR3 comprises 13 residues. Germline V gives CDR1 LGHNT, CDR2 FRNRAP. J was trimmed by 7 bases and V by 3 bases; bases with no gene match: 3. CDR3 region: CASGLGTGFGYTF. In DNA, the CDR3 is TGTGCTAGTGGTTTAGGGACAGGGTTTGGCTACACCTTC.

The V call is TRBV7-9, the J call TRBJ2-3; 7 nucleotides line up with TRBD2. The CDR3 has 12 amino acids. Trimming at V came to 5 bases and at J to 6 bases, leaving 2 bases not matched to a gene. In germline, CDR1 is SEHNR, CDR2 FQNEAQ (reference sequence). The CDR3 sequence: CASSVGGDTQYF. As DNA, the CDR3 is TGTGCCAGCAGCGTGGGGGGGGATACGCAGTATTTT.

The rearrangement links TRBV5-6 to TRBJ1-1; weak D call: TRBD1 (6 bases). This CDR3 comprises 14 residues. Germline values: CDR1 SGHDT, CDR2 YYEEEE. Trimming pared 2 bases from V and 7 bases from J, leaving 15 bases between. The CDR3 DNA follows: TGTGCCAGCAGCTTCGGGTTTGAACAGGGTGAAGCTTTCTTT. It yields the protein CASSFGFEQGEAFF. Filled out from reference TRBV5-6 and TRBJ1-1, the complete variable domain reads DAGVTQSPTHLIKTRGQQVTLRCSPKSGHDTVSWYQQALGQGPQFIFQYYEEEERQRGNFPDRFSGHQFPNYSSELNVNALLLGDSALYLCASSFGFEQGEAFFGQGTRLTVV.

The V gene is TRBV28, the J gene TRBJ2-3, with 10 bases fitting TRBD2. Germline CDR1 reads MDHEN; CDR2 reads SYDVKM. The V gene end was trimmed by 1 base and the J gene end by 2 bases; junction bases not matched to a gene: 3. The CDR3 length is 16 residues. CDR3 nucleotide sequence: TGTGCCAGCAGTTTATCCCTAGCGGGGGTCACAGATACGCAGTATTTT. Protein product: CASSLSLAGVTDTQYF.

The chain recombines TRBV5-1 with TRBJ2-7, with D possibly TRBD1 on 6 matching bases. The germline V gene encodes CDR1 SGHRS and CDR2 YFSETQ. The CDR3 contains 15 residues. Trimming cost V 5 bases and J 2 bases, with 17 bases left between them. The CDR3 reads CASRGAPLFTYEQYF. For the CDR3, the DNA is TGCGCCAGCAGGGGGGCTCCACTTTTTACCTACGAGCAGTACTTC.

This clone was seen more than once but under ten times. The V gene is TRBV5-1, the J gene TRBJ2-3; 11 nucleotides match TRBD1. V lost 4 bases, J lost 5 bases, and 12 bases stayed unmatched. Per the germline V gene, CDR1 is SGHRS and CDR2 is YFSETQ. CDR3 length: 17 amino acids. CDR3 bases: TGCGCCAGCAGCCCACCCAAACCCGGGACAGGGGGAGATACGCAGTATTTT. Translating gives CASSPPKPGTGGDTQYF.

The genes are TRBV2 and TRBJ2-2; 7 nucleotides line up with TRBD1. J was trimmed by 2 bases and V by 10 bases; bases with no gene match: 7. This CDR3 is built from 14 residues. CDR1 is SNHLY and CDR2 is FYNNEI in the germline V gene. CDR3 residues: CATRDSLNTGELFF. CDR3 nucleotides: TGTGCCACCCGGGACAGTTTAAACACCGGGGAGCTGTTTTTT.

The chain carries TRBV5-4 and TRBJ2-7, with 10 bases aligning to TRBD1. With 4 bases clipped from V and 4 bases from J, the junction kept 5 bases outside the gene matches. In germline, CDR1 is SGHNT, CDR2 YYREEE (reference sequence). This CDR3 comprises 14 residues. CDR3 residues: CASSPGTGVYEQYF. Here the CDR3 DNA reads TGTGCCAGCAGCCCCGGGACAGGGGTGTACGAGCAGTACTTC. Together with reference TRBV5-4 and TRBJ2-7, the CDR3 gives the full variable domain: ETGVTQSPTHLIKTRGQQVTLRCSSQSGHNTVSWYQQALGQGPQFIFQYYREEENGRGNFPPRFSGLQFPNYSSELNVNALELDDSALYLCASSPGTGVYEQYFGPGTRLTVT.